This TCR beta chain derives from a study of blood T cell repertoires in COVID-19. The overall study: COVID-19 samples from acute and convalescent phases originated in the United States, Italy and Spain. The analysed material was cDNA or gDNA that came from T cells, B-cell-depleted T cells, or PBMCs.

Germline CDR1 reads SGHTA; CDR2 reads FQGNSA. CDR3 length equals 16 residues. With 4 bases removed from V and 0 bases from J, the gap between germline ends came to 13 bases. In the original workflow: The assay estimated nucleated cells by amplifying reference gene primers. TCRdb's table, derived via immunoSEQ multiplex PCR, lists solely in-frame clones and lacks some. That table supplies the V and J calls and clone size; D and trimming were determined from the DNA. The data show 30,000 or so clones, approximately 91% seen once. The origin of this receptor is a human donor in a cohort sampled during active COVID-19. The rearrangement uses TRBV7-2 and TRBJ2-1, with D perhaps TRBD2 (5 bases). Input material: peripheral blood. The CDR3 here is CASSSSGPSSYNEQFF. CDR3 DNA: TGTGCCAGCAGCTCAAGCGGCCCGAGCTCCTACAATGAGCAGTTCTTC.